The present T cell receptor (beta chain) was sequenced within a study of T cell responses to AZD1222 COVID-19 vaccine. Overall study results and limits: Baseline serology detected seropositivity in only six AZD1222 recipients. Following two doses of AZD1222, Spike-specific TCR breadth and depth rose.

This clone was observed a single time. Its antigen is unidentified. In germline, CDR1 is SEHNR, CDR2 FQNEAQ (reference sequence). This CDR3 has 14 residues. V was clipped by 1 base and J by 6 bases, with 13 bases between them. Assay: immunoSEQ multiplex PCR; the TCRdb copy retains only in-frame clones and omits some. The sample yields fewer than 90,000 clones, around nine tenths seen once. This TCR came from an adult who received the AZD1222 COVID-19 vaccine. The chain recombines TRBV7-9 with TRBJ2-7; a possible D gene is TRBD1 (5 bases). This specimen was peripheral blood, taken 28 days after the second AZD1222 dose. The CDR3 reads CASSLDEARGEQYF. CDR3 sequence (DNA): TGTGCCAGCAGCTTAGATGAGGCTAGGGGCGAGCAGTACTTC.